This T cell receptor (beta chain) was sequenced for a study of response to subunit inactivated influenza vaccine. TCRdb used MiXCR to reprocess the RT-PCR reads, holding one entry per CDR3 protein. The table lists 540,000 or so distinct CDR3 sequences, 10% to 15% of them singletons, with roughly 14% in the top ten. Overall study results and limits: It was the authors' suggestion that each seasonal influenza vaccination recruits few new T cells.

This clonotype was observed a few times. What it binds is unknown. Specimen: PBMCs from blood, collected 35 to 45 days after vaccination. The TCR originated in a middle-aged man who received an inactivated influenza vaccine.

The CDR3 loop reads CASSQDRGTQETQYF. The CDR3 DNA follows: TGTGCCAGCAGCCAAGATAGGGGCACGCAAGAGACCCAGTACTTC. The rearrangement joins TRBV4-2 to TRBJ2-5; D possibly corresponds to TRBD1 (5 bases). V gave up 0 bases and J gave up 2 bases, with 10 bases separating them. Germline V gives CDR1 LGHNA, CDR2 YNFKEQ. This CDR3 region has 15 residues.